The rows below give T cell receptor beta chains drawn from one sample of a study of early T cells in non-severe SARS-CoV-2 infection. TCRdb used MiXCR to reprocess the 5' RACE reads, holding one entry per CDR3 protein. The data contain around 58,000 distinct CDR3 sequences, roughly 7.6% of them singletons. The sample consisted of whole blood, taken at baseline. The receptors here all came from an adult who was a healthcare worker with PCR-confirmed SARS-CoV-2 infection or an uninfected control (not recorded which). The CDR3 runs from the conserved cysteine through the conserved F or W. D genes are given only for firm matches.

J gene: TRBJ2-5
CDR3 length: 14
V gene: TRBV6-1
D gene: .
CDR3 protein: CASSEAQGKETQYF

J gene: TRBJ2-7
CDR3 length: 13
V gene: TRBV5-4
D gene: TRBD1
CDR3 protein: CASSDRVRYEQYF

J gene: TRBJ2-1
CDR3 length: 15
V gene: TRBV20-1
D gene: TRBD2
CDR3 protein: CSASLGLAVVNEQFF

J gene: TRBJ2-1
CDR3 length: 18
V gene: TRBV27
D gene: TRBD1
CDR3 protein: CASSLGGDRRSSYNEQFF

J gene: TRBJ2-1
CDR3 length: 14
V gene: TRBV7-6
D gene: .
CDR3 protein: CASSLVVGANEQFF

J gene: TRBJ1-5
CDR3 length: 16
V gene: TRBV18
D gene: .
CDR3 protein: CASSQGQIPSNQPQHF

J gene: TRBJ2-7
CDR3 length: 14
V gene: TRBV7-2
D gene: .
CDR3 protein: CASSLVGTTYEQYF

J gene: TRBJ2-1
CDR3 length: 13
V gene: TRBV20-1
D gene: TRBD1
CDR3 protein: CSAPLQGGNEQFF

J gene: TRBJ2-7
CDR3 length: 15
V gene: TRBV2
D gene: TRBD1
CDR3 protein: CASSPNRGLSYEQYF

J gene: TRBJ2-7
CDR3 length: 14
V gene: TRBV6-5
D gene: .
CDR3 protein: CASSSSGGGYEQYF

J gene: TRBJ2-7
CDR3 length: 15
V gene: TRBV6-6
D gene: .
CDR3 protein: CASSYEDSTTYEQYF

J gene: TRBJ1-1
CDR3 length: 13
V gene: TRBV7-9
D gene: .
CDR3 protein: CASSRAEAGEAFF

J gene: TRBJ2-3
CDR3 length: 14
V gene: TRBV19
D gene: .
CDR3 protein: CASQQGGGADTQYF

J gene: TRBJ2-5
CDR3 length: 16
V gene: TRBV2
D gene: TRBD2
CDR3 protein: CASINPVAGIQETQYF

J gene: TRBJ2-1
CDR3 length: 14
V gene: TRBV18
D gene: .
CDR3 protein: CASSPDSSYNEQFF

J gene: TRBJ2-2
CDR3 length: 14
V gene: TRBV11-2
D gene: TRBD1
CDR3 protein: CASKEGQGAGELFF

J gene: TRBJ2-4
CDR3 length: 18
V gene: TRBV28
D gene: .
CDR3 protein: CASSFLANRPPAKNIQYF

J gene: TRBJ1-1
CDR3 length: 16
V gene: TRBV27
D gene: TRBD1
CDR3 protein: CASSPGQGSLNTEAFF

J gene: TRBJ2-7
CDR3 length: 14
V gene: TRBV7-2
D gene: TRBD2
CDR3 protein: CASRTSGETYEQYF

J gene: TRBJ2-7
CDR3 length: 14
V gene: TRBV27
D gene: TRBD2
CDR3 protein: CASSLKRGPYEQYF

J gene: TRBJ2-3
CDR3 length: 14
V gene: TRBV7-2
D gene: .
CDR3 protein: CASSSRGLTDTQYF

J gene: TRBJ1-1
CDR3 length: 14
V gene: TRBV20-1
D gene: .
CDR3 protein: CSARAQAGRTEAFF

J gene: TRBJ2-5
CDR3 length: 15
V gene: TRBV18
D gene: TRBD2
CDR3 protein: CASSPLAGRQETQYF

J gene: TRBJ2-7
CDR3 length: 14
V gene: TRBV7-9
D gene: TRBD2
CDR3 protein: CASSTASGSYEQYF

J gene: TRBJ2-3
CDR3 length: 16
V gene: TRBV24-1
D gene: TRBD2
CDR3 protein: CATSDSGLAGGDTQYF

J gene: TRBJ1-5
CDR3 length: 17
V gene: TRBV19
D gene: .
CDR3 protein: CASRYSAAAFMVAPQHF

J gene: TRBJ2-4
CDR3 length: 16
V gene: TRBV4-1
D gene: TRBD2
CDR3 protein: CASTRFPRAGENIQYF

J gene: TRBJ2-1
CDR3 length: 16
V gene: TRBV5-1
D gene: .
CDR3 protein: CASRQGRILGNNEQFF

J gene: TRBJ2-7
CDR3 length: 12
V gene: TRBV12-3/TRBV12-4
D gene: TRBD1
CDR3 protein: CASSLGRGPGDF

J gene: TRBJ2-5
CDR3 length: 14
V gene: TRBV12-3/TRBV12-4
D gene: TRBD1
CDR3 protein: CASSRTGVRETQYF

J gene: TRBJ1-2
CDR3 length: 10
V gene: TRBV6-4
D gene: .
CDR3 protein: CASIRGGYTF

J gene: TRBJ2-7
CDR3 length: 14
V gene: TRBV21-1
D gene: .
CDR3 protein: CASSTGTGSYEQYF

J gene: TRBJ2-7
CDR3 length: 11
V gene: TRBV6-2/TRBV6-3
D gene: .
CDR3 protein: CASSYSSEQYF

J gene: TRBJ2-5
CDR3 length: 13
V gene: TRBV3-1
D gene: .
CDR3 protein: CASSLRTEETRYF

J gene: TRBJ1-5
CDR3 length: 14
V gene: TRBV15
D gene: .
CDR3 protein: CATSRDPGAQPQHF

J gene: TRBJ2-3
CDR3 length: 15
V gene: TRBV29-1
D gene: .
CDR3 protein: CSVPTVQRNTDTQYF

J gene: TRBJ1-2
CDR3 length: 13
V gene: TRBV6-6
D gene: .
CDR3 protein: CASSYEANYGYTF

J gene: TRBJ1-1
CDR3 length: 14
V gene: TRBV6-5
D gene: TRBD1
CDR3 protein: CASRPGSGTGEAFF

J gene: TRBJ2-7
CDR3 length: 13
V gene: TRBV18
D gene: TRBD2
CDR3 protein: CASSPGLAPEQYF

J gene: TRBJ2-1
CDR3 length: 12
V gene: TRBV6-2/TRBV6-3
D gene: .
CDR3 protein: CASSPYYNEQFF

J gene: TRBJ2-5
CDR3 length: 15
V gene: TRBV14
D gene: TRBD2
CDR3 protein: CASSQGLAGQETQYF

J gene: TRBJ2-1
CDR3 length: 20
V gene: TRBV7-2
D gene: TRBD2
CDR3 protein: CASSAGRTSGTQSSYNEQFF

J gene: TRBJ2-3
CDR3 length: 14
V gene: TRBV20-1
D gene: .
CDR3 protein: CSARDPRSTDTQYF

J gene: TRBJ2-7
CDR3 length: 13
V gene: TRBV13
D gene: .
CDR3 protein: CASSPGRLYEQYF

J gene: TRBJ1-1
CDR3 length: 11
V gene: TRBV20-1
D gene: .
CDR3 protein: CSAAGRTEAFF

J gene: TRBJ1-1
CDR3 length: 13
V gene: TRBV30
D gene: TRBD1
CDR3 protein: CAWKGQENTEAFF

J gene: TRBJ1-1
CDR3 length: 11
V gene: TRBV2
D gene: .
CDR3 protein: CASSAGTEAFF

J gene: TRBJ2-1
CDR3 length: 18
V gene: TRBV4-2
D gene: TRBD2
CDR3 protein: CASSQDQFASGSYNEQFF

J gene: TRBJ2-2
CDR3 length: 13
V gene: TRBV6-4
D gene: .
CDR3 protein: CASSDRDTGELFF

J gene: TRBJ1-1
CDR3 length: 13
V gene: TRBV6-1
D gene: .
CDR3 protein: CAISGTPNTEAFF